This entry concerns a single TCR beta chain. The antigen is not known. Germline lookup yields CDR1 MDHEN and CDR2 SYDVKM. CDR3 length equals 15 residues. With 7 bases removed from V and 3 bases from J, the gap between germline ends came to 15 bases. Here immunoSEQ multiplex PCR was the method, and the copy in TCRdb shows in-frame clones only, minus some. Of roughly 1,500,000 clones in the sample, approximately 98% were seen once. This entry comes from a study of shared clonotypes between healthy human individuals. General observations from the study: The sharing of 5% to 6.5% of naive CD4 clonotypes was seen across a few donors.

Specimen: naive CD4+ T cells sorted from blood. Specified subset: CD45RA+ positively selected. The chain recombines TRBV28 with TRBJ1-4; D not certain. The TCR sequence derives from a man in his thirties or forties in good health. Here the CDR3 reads CASTYPGLPNEKLFF. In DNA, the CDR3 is TGTGCCAGCACCTATCCCGGACTCCCTAATGAAAAACTGTTTTTT.